This note documents a single T cell receptor (beta chain) sequence. Using immunoSEQ multiplex PCR, the repertoire was profiled, and TCRdb retains in-frame clones only, with some absent. The data show 80,000 to 90,000 clones, with approximately 80% seen just once and 2% to 2.5% held by the top ten. These data belong to a study of blood T cell repertoires in COVID-19. Germline V gives CDR1 SGDLS, CDR2 YYNGEE. The CDR3 contains 17 residues. Losses at the gene ends were 0 bases for V and 4 bases for J; bases not matched to a gene: 10. This clonotype was obtained from a woman in her 70s with acute or convalescent COVID-19. The sequencing sample was made of peripheral blood. This sequence joins TRBV9 and TRBJ1-3, with 7 bases lining up with TRBD1. CDR3 DNA: TGTGCCAGCAGCGTAGCGGGAGTGGGGACAGCGGGAAACACCATATATTTT. Its translation: CASSVAGVGTAGNTIYF.